This T cell receptor (beta chain) was found in a study of blood T cells in healthy people across ages. About the research overall: About one barcoded beta molecule per two T cells was captured by template switching. General study findings and limits: PBMCs left unsorted prevented a conclusive naive versus antigen-experienced comparison. Estimated diversity across one million T cells was deemed an underestimate.

Alongside a J-beta primer mix, a sample-barcoded 5' primer served in a second PCR lasting about 7 to 11 cycles. The authors tagged each cDNA molecule using a template-switch adaptor with 12 random nucleotides. From the 5' RACE reads, TCRdb called clonotypes with MiXCR, one entry per CDR3 protein. The data show roughly 2 million distinct CDR3 sequences, 40% to 55% seen once. This CDR3 has 13 residues. V lost 7 bases and J lost 4, with 14 bases in between. To note about this clonotype: Its antigen is not identified.

The chain recombines TRBV12-3 or TRBV12-4 with TRBJ2-7; no firm D call. This sequence was found in a woman between 40 and 55 years old in good health. The specimen was blood. The CDR3 DNA reads as TGTGCCAGCACTGCCCTGGGGTCTTACGAGCAGTACTTC. Amino acid sequence: CASTALGSYEQYF.